This TCR beta chain was sequenced in a study of cytomegalovirus exposure and HLA in healthy donors. The table lists this clone with a count of one. Its specificity is unknown. Study-wide results and caveats: A later analysis showed HLA-associated TCR beta chains outstripping equally common others in clonal expansion. Reportedly, HLA-A and HLA-B alleles of most subjects were accurately predicted from TCR beta.

PCR was performed using 60 Vbeta and 13 Jbeta primers. Libraries were prepared by immunoSEQ multiplex PCR; TCRdb keeps only in-frame clonotypes and omits some of them. Among about 180,000 clones listed, 85% were seen once. Germline V gives CDR1 SGHRS, CDR2 YFSETQ. CDR3 length: 14 residues. V lost 0 bases and J lost 5, with 9 bases in between. The sequence was obtained from a boy aged 2 to 10 in good health and CMV-seronegative. V gene TRBV5-1 combines with J gene TRBJ2-1; possible D gene TRBD2, 5 bases. Sequencing used PBMCs. DNA for the CDR3: TGCGCCAGCAGCTTGGAAGGGAGAAACAATGAGCAGTTCTTC. This codes for CASSLEGRNNEQFF.